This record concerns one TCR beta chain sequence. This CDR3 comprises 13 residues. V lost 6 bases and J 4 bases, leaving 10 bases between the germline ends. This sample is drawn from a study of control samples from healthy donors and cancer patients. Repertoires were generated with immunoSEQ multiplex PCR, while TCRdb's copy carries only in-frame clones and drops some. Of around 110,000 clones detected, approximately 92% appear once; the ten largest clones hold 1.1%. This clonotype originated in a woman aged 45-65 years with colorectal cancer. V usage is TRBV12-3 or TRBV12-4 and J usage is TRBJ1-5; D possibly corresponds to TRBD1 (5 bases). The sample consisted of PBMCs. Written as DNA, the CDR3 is TGTGCCAGCAGCGACAGTAAGAATCAGCCCCAGCATTTT. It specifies CASSDSKNQPQHF.